Below are 8 T cell receptor beta chains sequenced from a single sample in a study of regulatory T cells in long-lasting Graves disease. The authors built TCR beta libraries using iRepertoire HTBI primers and Arm-PCR of CDR3 regions. TCRdb reanalysed the multiplex PCR reads using MiXCR and keeps one entry per CDR3 protein. The table has approximately 350,000 distinct CDR3 sequences, 20% to 25% seen once. Regarding time point: persistent/refractory GD, antithyroid drugs over 5 years with positive TRAb. Scientists built the TCR library using RNA that was extracted from PBMCs. Sequencing was performed on peripheral blood mononuclear cells (PBMCs), taken when the disease was refractory, from a patient treated with antithyroid drugs. The receptors here all came from a middle-aged woman with Graves disease.

The chain links TRBV19 to TRBJ1-1; D call uncertain. In germline, CDR1 is LNHDA, CDR2 SQIVND (reference sequence). The CDR3 is 13 amino acids. V was cut by 5 bases and J by 3 bases, with 10 bases left in between. The CDR3: CASSSRSYTEAFF. DNA for the CDR3: TGTGCCAGTAGTTCTAGATCTTACACTGAAGCTTTCTTT.

This clonotype was seen repeatedly, ten times or more. The V gene is TRBV28, the J gene TRBJ1-4, with a possible D match to TRBD1 (5 bases). Germline loops: CDR1 MDHEN, CDR2 SYDVKM. CDR3 length: 18 amino acids. The ends were cut back, 2 bases at V and 3 bases at J, with 19 bases in the middle. The chain's CDR3 is CASSLHRWGSPANEKLFF. The CDR3 DNA is TGTGCCAGCAGTTTACATAGATGGGGGTCCCCCGCTAATGAAAAACTGTTTTTT.

A word on this clonotype: The germline gene is not matched at one end of the junction; a read error may be the cause. The gene calls are TRBV11-2 and TRBJ2-5; 7 bases align to TRBD2. Germline CDR1 is SGHAT and CDR2 is FQNNGV. The CDR3 is 17 residues long. CDR3 DNA sequence: TGTGCCAGCAGCGTAGAGGCGGGAGTGTCGTTCCGGGAGACCCAGTACTTC. It yields the protein CASSVEAGVSFRETQYF.

This clonotype was seen only once. The genes are TRBV10-3 and TRBJ2-2; no clear D gene. This CDR3 comprises 11 residues. V lost 7 bases and J lost 5, with 5 bases in between. Germline lookup yields CDR1 ENHRY and CDR2 SYGVKD. CDR3 nucleotide sequence: TGTGCCATCACGGCAACCGGGGAGCTGTTTTTT. Translated, it gives CAITATGELFF.

The chain employs TRBV2 and TRBJ2-5; the D gene is possibly TRBD2 (7 bases). In germline, CDR1 is SNHLY, CDR2 FYNNEI. The CDR3 loop spans 13 amino acids. The V and J ends lost 5 bases and 7 bases respectively, with 14 bases between them. Written as DNA, the CDR3 is TGTGCCAGCAGTTTTGGGGGGGCTGGGACCCAGTACTTC. Protein product: CASSFGGAGTQYF.

The rearrangement links TRBV20-1 to TRBJ1-5; D is possibly TRBD1 (6 bases). The CDR3 runs to 19 residues. Trimming took 0 bases from V and 2 from J, leaving 23 bases between them. Germline V gene data show CDR1 as DFQATT and CDR2 as SNEGSKA (reference sequence). The CDR3, as DNA: TGCAGTGCTAGAGACCCTTTTGTGGGGGGCCTCGGCGGCAATCAGCCCCAGCATTTT. It specifies CSARDPFVGGLGGNQPQHF.

This clonotype was observed many times. The gene calls are TRBV6-1 and TRBJ1-4; unclear D gene. The CDR3 contains 18 residues. Trimming removed 9 bases from V and 8 bases from J, with 31 bases in between. CDR1 MNHNS and CDR2 SASEGT come from the germline V gene. CDR3 sequence: CASYGSILGRGREEKLFF. The CDR3 DNA reads TGTGCCAGTTATGGATCGATTCTCGGTCGGGGAAGAGAAGAAAAACTGTTTTTT.

Many counts were recorded for this clonotype. The chain employs TRBV28 and TRBJ1-5; tentative D call: TRBD1 (6 bases). Germline-derived CDR1 and CDR2 are MDHEN and SYDVKM. CDR3 length: 19 amino acids. The V gene lost 3 bases and the J gene lost 3 bases, with 24 bases spanning the gap. CDR3 coding DNA: TGTGCCAGCAGTTTGTACTCGGGGGGGCCTCACTTCCACAATCAGCCCCAGCATTTT. It is translated as CASSLYSGGPHFHNQPQHF.